The rows below give T cell receptor beta chains drawn from one sample of a study of shared clonotypes between healthy human individuals. Produced via immunoSEQ multiplex PCR; TCRdb's table is partial and in-frame only. The sample has 1,500,000 or so clones; more than 95% are singletons. The material sequenced was naive CD4+ T cells sorted from blood. The receptors here all came from a man aged 30 to 39 in good health. Each CDR3 is given with its conserved first and last residue. Each record gives: CDR3 DNA, CDR3 protein, clone size, J gene, V gene, D gene. The D gene is left open where the match is weak. The size entry is marked missing in some rows and otherwise reads once, few, many or a size class.

CDR3 DNA: TGTGCCAGCCGTGGACAACCCTATGGCTACACCTTC; CDR3 protein: CASRGQPYGYTF; clone size: -; J gene: TRBJ1-2; V gene: TRBV27; D gene: -
CDR3 DNA: TGTGCCAGCAGTGACCTAGCGGGAGATGTGTTTTCCTACGAGCAGTACTTC; CDR3 protein: CASSDLAGDVFSYEQYF; clone size: -; J gene: TRBJ2-7; V gene: TRBV2; D gene: TRBD2
CDR3 DNA: TGTGCCAGTAGTATTTACGGAGAGACCTACGAGCAGTACTTC; CDR3 protein: CASSIYGETYEQYF; clone size: -; J gene: TRBJ2-7; V gene: TRBV19; D gene: -
CDR3 DNA: TGTGCCAGCAGAGTGCAATCCTGGGGCAATCAGCCCCAGCATTTT; CDR3 protein: CASRVQSWGNQPQHF; clone size: -; J gene: TRBJ1-5; V gene: TRBV2; D gene: -
CDR3 DNA: TGTGCCAGTAGTACTTACAGTACAACTAATGAAAAACTGTTTTTT; CDR3 protein: CASSTYSTTNEKLFF; clone size: -; J gene: TRBJ1-4; V gene: TRBV19; D gene: -
CDR3 DNA: TGTGCCAGCAGGACCTACAGGGTTGGAGATACGCAGTATTTT; CDR3 protein: CASRTYRVGDTQYF; clone size: -; J gene: TRBJ2-3; V gene: TRBV27; D gene: -
CDR3 DNA: TGTGCCAGTAGTATAGGAGGCAGCTACAATGAGCAGTTCTTC; CDR3 protein: CASSIGGSYNEQFF; clone size: -; J gene: TRBJ2-1; V gene: TRBV19; D gene: -
CDR3 DNA: TGTGCCACCAGCAGAGATCTTGGGGGGCGGTCAGATACGCAGTATTTT; CDR3 protein: CATSRDLGGRSDTQYF; clone size: once; J gene: TRBJ2-3; V gene: TRBV15; D gene: -
CDR3 DNA: TGCGCCAGCAGCTTGGGGGGACAGCTCAATGAGCAGTTCTTC; CDR3 protein: CASSLGGQLNEQFF; clone size: -; J gene: TRBJ2-1; V gene: TRBV5-1; D gene: TRBD1
CDR3 DNA: TGTGCCAGCAGCCACGGGGGGGGGACCTACGAGCAGTACTTC; CDR3 protein: CASSHGGGTYEQYF; clone size: -; J gene: TRBJ2-7; V gene: TRBV6-5; D gene: TRBD2